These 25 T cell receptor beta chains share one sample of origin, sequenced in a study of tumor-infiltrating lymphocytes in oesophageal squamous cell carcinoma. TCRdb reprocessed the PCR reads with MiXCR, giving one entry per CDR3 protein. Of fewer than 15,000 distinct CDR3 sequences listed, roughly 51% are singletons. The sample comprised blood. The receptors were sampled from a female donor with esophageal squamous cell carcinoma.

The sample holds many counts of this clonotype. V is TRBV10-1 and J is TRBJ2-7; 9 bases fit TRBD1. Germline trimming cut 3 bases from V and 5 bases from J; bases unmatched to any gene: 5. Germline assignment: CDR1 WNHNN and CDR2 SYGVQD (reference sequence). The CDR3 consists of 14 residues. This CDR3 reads CASSDGQGNDEQYF. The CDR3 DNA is TGCGCCAGCAGTGATGGACAGGGGAATGACGAGCAGTACTTC.

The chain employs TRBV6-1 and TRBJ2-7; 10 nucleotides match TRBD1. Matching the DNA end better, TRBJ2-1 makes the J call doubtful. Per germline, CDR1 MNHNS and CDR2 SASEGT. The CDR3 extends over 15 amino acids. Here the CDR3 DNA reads TGTGCCAGCAGTAGGGGACAGGGGATGCGAGATGAGCAGTTCTTC. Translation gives CASSRGQGMRDEQFF.

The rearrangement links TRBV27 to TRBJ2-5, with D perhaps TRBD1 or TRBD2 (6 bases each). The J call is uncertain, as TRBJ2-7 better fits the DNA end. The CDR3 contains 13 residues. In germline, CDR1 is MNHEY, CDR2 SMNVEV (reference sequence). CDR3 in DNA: TGTGCCAGCATGGGGGGCGCGTCCTACGAGCAGTACTTC. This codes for CASMGGASYEQYF.

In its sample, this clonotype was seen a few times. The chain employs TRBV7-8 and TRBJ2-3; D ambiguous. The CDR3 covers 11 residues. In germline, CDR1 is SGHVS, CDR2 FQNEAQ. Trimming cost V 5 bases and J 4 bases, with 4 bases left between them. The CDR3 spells CASSASDTQYF. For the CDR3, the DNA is TGTGCCAGCAGCGCCTCAGATACGCAGTATTTT. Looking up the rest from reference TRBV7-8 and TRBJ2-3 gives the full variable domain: GAGVSQSPRYKVAKRGQDVALRCDPISGHVSLFWYQQALGQGPEFLTYFQNEAQLDKSGLPSDRFFAERPEGSVSTLKIQRTQQEDSAVYLCASSASDTQYFGPGTRLTVL.

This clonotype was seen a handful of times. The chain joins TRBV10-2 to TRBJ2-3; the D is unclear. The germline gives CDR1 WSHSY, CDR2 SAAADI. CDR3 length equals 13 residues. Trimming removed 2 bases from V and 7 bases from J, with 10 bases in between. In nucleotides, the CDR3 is TGCGCCAGCAGTGAGCAGATCAGGTATACGCAGTATTTT. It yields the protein CASSEQIRYTQYF.

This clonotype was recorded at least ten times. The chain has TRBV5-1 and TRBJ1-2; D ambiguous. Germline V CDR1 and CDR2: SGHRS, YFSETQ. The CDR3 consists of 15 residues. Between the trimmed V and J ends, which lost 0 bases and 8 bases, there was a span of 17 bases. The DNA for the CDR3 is TGCGCCAGCAGCTTGGGGCCGGGGTCAGGAGGGGGCTACACCTTC. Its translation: CASSLGPGSGGGYTF.

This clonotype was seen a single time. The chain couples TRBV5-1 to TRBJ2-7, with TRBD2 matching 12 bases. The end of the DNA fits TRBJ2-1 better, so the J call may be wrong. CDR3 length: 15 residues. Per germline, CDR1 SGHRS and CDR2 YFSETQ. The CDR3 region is CASSSSGRGGNEQFF. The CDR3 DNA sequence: TGCGCCAGCAGCTCTAGCGGGAGGGGCGGCAATGAGCAGTTCTTC.

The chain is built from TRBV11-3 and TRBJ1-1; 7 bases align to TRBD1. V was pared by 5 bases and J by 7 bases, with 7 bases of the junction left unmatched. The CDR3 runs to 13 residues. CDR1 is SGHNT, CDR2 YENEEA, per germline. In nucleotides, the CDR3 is TGTGCCAGCAGCCCCCGTCGGACAGGTGAAGCTTTCTTT. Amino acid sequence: CASSPRRTGEAFF.

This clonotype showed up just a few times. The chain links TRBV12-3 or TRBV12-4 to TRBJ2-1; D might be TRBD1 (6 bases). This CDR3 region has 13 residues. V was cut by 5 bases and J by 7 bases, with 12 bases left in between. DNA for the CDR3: TGTGCCAGCAGTCCCCACACAGGGAATGAGCAGTTCTTC. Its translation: CASSPHTGNEQFF.

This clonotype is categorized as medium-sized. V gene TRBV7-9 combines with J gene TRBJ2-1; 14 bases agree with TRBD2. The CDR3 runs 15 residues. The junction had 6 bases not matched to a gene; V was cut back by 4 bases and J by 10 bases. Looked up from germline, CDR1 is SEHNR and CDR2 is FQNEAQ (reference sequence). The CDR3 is CASSSGLAGDREQFF. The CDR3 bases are TGTGCCAGCAGCTCGGGACTAGCGGGAGATCGGGAGCAGTTCTTC.

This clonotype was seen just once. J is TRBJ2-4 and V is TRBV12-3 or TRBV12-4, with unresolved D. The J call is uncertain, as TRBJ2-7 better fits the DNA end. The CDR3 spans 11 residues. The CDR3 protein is CASSSLYEQYF. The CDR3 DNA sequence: TGTGCCAGCAGTTCACTATACGAGCAGTACTTC.

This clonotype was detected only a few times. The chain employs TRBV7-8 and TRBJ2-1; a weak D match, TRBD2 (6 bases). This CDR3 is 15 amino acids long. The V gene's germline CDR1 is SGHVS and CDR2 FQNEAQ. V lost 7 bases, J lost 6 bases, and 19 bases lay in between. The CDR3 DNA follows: TGTGCCAGCACCACGACGGGGGAAAGTGTCAATGAGCAGTTCTTC. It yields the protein CASTTTGESVNEQFF.

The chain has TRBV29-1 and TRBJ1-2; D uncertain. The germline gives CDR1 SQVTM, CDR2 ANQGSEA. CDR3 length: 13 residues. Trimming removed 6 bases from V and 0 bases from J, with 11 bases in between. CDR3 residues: CSVAREPNYGYTF. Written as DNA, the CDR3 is TGCAGCGTCGCGAGGGAACCTAACTATGGCTACACCTTC.

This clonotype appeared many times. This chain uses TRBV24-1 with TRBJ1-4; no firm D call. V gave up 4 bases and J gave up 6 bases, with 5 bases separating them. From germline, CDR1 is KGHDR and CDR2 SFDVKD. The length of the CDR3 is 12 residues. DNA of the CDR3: TGTGCCACCAGTGACCCACATGAAAAACTGTTTTTT. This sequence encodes CATSDPHEKLFF.

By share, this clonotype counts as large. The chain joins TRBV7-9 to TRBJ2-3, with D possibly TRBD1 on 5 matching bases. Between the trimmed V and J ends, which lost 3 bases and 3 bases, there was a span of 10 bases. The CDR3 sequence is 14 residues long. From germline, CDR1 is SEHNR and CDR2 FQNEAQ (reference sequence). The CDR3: CASSFGQGTDTQYF. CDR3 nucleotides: TGTGCCAGCAGCTTCGGGCAGGGAACAGATACGCAGTATTTT.

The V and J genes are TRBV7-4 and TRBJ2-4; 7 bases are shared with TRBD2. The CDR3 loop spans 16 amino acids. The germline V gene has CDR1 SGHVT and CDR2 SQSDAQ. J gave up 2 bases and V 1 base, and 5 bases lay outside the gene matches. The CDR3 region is CASSLGQGGSKNIQYF. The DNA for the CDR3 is TGTGCCAGCAGCTTAGGGCAGGGAGGGTCCAAAAACATTCAGTACTTC. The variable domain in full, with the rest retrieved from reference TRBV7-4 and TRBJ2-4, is GAGVSQSPRYKVAKRGRDVALRCDSISGHVTLYWYRQTLGQGSEVLTYSQSDAQRDKSGRPSGRFSAERPERSVSTLKIQRTEQGDSAVYLCASSLGQGGSKNIQYFGAGTRLSVL.

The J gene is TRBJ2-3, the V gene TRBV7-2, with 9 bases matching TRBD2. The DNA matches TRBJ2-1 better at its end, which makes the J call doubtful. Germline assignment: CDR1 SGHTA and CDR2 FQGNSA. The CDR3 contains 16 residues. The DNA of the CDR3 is TGTGCCAGCAGCTTAGATAGCGGGAGAGGGAGCAATGAGCAGTTCTTC. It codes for CASSLDSGRGSNEQFF.

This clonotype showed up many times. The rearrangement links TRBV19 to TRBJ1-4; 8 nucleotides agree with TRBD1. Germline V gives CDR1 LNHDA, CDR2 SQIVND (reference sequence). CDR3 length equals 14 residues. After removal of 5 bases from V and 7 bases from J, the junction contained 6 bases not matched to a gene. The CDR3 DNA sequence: TGTGCCAGTAGTGGGCAGGGGGCAGGTGAAAAACTGTTTTTT. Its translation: CASSGQGAGEKLFF.

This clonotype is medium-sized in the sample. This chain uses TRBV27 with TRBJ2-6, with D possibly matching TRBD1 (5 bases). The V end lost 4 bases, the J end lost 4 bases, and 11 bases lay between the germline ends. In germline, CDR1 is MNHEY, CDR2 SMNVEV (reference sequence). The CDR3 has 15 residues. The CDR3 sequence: CASSSGRVGANVLTF. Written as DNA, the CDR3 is TGTGCCAGCAGTTCTGGCAGGGTCGGGGCCAACGTCCTGACTTTC.

The CDR3 region is CASSLTGGNSYEQYF. CDR3 bases: TGTGCCAGCAGCTTAACGGGAGGGAACTCCTACGAGCAGTACTTC. The genes are TRBV7-3 and TRBJ2-1; the match to TRBD2 covers 7 bases. The J call is uncertain, as TRBJ2-7 better fits the DNA end. The CDR3 is 15 amino acids. Germline V gene data show CDR1 as SGHTA and CDR2 as FQGTGA.

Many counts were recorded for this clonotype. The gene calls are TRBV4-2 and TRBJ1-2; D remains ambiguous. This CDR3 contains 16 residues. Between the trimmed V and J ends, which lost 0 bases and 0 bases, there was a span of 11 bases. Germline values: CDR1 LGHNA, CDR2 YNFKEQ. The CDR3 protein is CASSQEIEETNYGYTF. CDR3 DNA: TGTGCCAGCAGCCAAGAAATAGAAGAGACTAACTATGGCTACACCTTC.

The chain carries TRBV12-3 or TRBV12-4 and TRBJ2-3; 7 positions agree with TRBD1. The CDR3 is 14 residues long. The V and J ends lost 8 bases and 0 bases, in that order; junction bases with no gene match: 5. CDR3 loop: CASLYRGSTDTQYF. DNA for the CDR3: TGTGCCAGCTTGTACAGGGGTAGCACAGATACGCAGTATTTT.

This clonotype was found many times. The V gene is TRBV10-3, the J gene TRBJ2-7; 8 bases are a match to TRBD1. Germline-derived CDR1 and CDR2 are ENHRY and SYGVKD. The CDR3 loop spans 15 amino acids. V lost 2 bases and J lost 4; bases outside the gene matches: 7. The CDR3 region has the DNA TGTGCCATCAGTGAGGCGGCAGGGGGCATTTACGAGCAGTACTTC. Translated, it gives CAISEAAGGIYEQYF.

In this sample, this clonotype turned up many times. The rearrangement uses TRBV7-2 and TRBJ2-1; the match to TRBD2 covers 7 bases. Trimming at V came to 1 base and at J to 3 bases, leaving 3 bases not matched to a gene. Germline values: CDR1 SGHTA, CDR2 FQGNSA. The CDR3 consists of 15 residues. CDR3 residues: CASSLEGGVYNEQFF. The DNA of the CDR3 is TGTGCCAGCAGCTTAGAGGGAGGGGTCTACAATGAGCAGTTCTTC.

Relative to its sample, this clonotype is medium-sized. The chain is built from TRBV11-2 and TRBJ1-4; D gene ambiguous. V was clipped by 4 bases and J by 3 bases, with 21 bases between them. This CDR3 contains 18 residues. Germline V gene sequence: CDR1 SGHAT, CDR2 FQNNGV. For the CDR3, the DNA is TGTGCCAGCAGCTACAAGGAGGGTCGAGGTCAACCTAATGAAAAACTGTTTTTT. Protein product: CASSYKEGRGQPNEKLFF.